The clone carrying this T cell receptor (beta chain) was recorded many times. What it recognizes is unknown. Breast cancer patients provided tissue from their axillary draining lymph nodes. TCRdb fed the multiplex PCR reads into MiXCR, producing one record per CDR3 protein. The repertoire holds 120,000 or so distinct CDR3 sequences, with 15% to 20% as singletons. The record originates from a study of breast tumors, draining lymph nodes, adjacent tissues. Study-level points and caveats: Most tumor T cells seemingly derive from lymph node, then expand in tumor. Luminal-like breast cancer showed significantly greater tumor-nontumor repertoire similarity than basal-like breast cancer did.

The receptor's source is a female donor with breast cancer. Some clones in this sample may be carry-over from other donors' samples. Source material: axillary lymph node tissue.

CDR3 sequence (DNA): TGTGCCAGCACCGTCGGACAGGGGGCATGGGGCTACACCTTC. It is translated as CASTVGQGAWGYTF. V is TRBV6-1 and J is TRBJ1-2; 11 positions agree with TRBD1. CDR3 length equals 14 residues. Germline V gives CDR1 MNHNS, CDR2 SASEGT. Germline trimming cut 7 bases from V and 8 bases from J; bases unmatched to any gene: 9.